Listed here are 18 T cell receptor beta chains from one sample, sequenced in a study of CXCR3-negative and CXCR3-positive naive CD8 T cells (dated by TCRdb to the late 2010s). Sequencing instrument: NextSeq 550. The Human TCR Profiling Kit (MiLaboratory) was used to make UMI-labeled 5' RACE TRB cDNA libraries. Based on TCRdb reprocessing of the reads, there is one entry per CDR3 protein sequence, and DNA is missing. This sample's table contains under 85,000 distinct CDR3 sequences. The ten most abundant clones make up 1.5% of the sample. The sequencing input was naive CXCR3- CD8+ T cells from blood. Read against the paper, the sample's cell subset or site label means: CD45RO-CCR7+CD27+CD95- naive CD8+ T cells lacking CXCR3 (TNR3-). The receptor source for this set is a human donor in good health. Some clones in this sample may be carry-over from other donors' samples.

The CDR3 sequence is CASSLSISETQYF. The chain has TRBV5-4 and TRBJ2-5. The CDR3 spans 13 residues. Germline V gene lookup returns CDR1 SGHNT and CDR2 YYREEE (reference sequence).

The chain joins TRBV6-2 or TRBV6-3 to TRBJ2-1. Germline V gene lookup returns CDR1 MNHEY and CDR2 SVGEGT. The CDR3 length is 13 residues. CDR3 sequence: CASSANSYNEQFF.

The chain carries TRBV6-2 or TRBV6-3 and TRBJ2-4. Per germline, CDR1 MNHEY and CDR2 SVGEGT. This CDR3 has 16 residues. The CDR3 region is CASSHSYVLLENIQYF.

J is TRBJ1-2 and V is TRBV6-6; the D call of TRBD1 rests on TCRdb alone, since no DNA is present to check it. Germline V gene data show CDR1 as MNHNY and CDR2 as SVGAGI (reference sequence). The CDR3 covers 13 residues. The CDR3 here is CASSYSAGDGYTF.

This chain links TRBV20-1 with TRBJ2-2; TCRdb's assignment of TRBD2 cannot be checked, as there is no DNA. CDR3 length equals 17 residues. Per germline, CDR1 DFQATT and CDR2 SNEGSKA (reference sequence). CDR3 in amino acids: CSARRRWREKDTGELFF.

CDR3 region: CASSFQQDLMNTEAFF. The chain links TRBV28 to TRBJ1-1; there is no DNA to check the TCRdb D call of TRBD1. The CDR3 has 16 amino acids. Germline CDR1 MDHEN, CDR2 SYDVKM.

The CDR3 loop is CSVGGGSYGYTF. The rearrangement joins TRBV29-1 to TRBJ1-2. The CDR3 sequence is 12 residues long. Germline V gives CDR1 SQVTM, CDR2 ANQGSEA.

The chain is built from TRBV27 and TRBJ1-5; without DNA, the TCRdb call of TRBD1 cannot be checked. Germline values: CDR1 MNHEY, CDR2 SMNVEV (reference sequence). There are 19 residues in the CDR3. The CDR3 sequence is CASSTAPCRRVGSNQPQHF.

This chain uses TRBV7-8 with TRBJ2-1; the D call from TCRdb, TRBD2, cannot be confirmed without DNA. The germline V gene has CDR1 SGHVS and CDR2 FQNEAQ. CDR3 size: 14 residues. This CDR3 is CASSLTSGSHEQFF.

The chain has TRBV4-3 and TRBJ1-5. Germline V CDR1 and CDR2: LGHNA, YSLEER. The CDR3 runs to 15 residues. The CDR3 here is CASSQDLYTNQPQHF.

The chain has TRBV5-1 and TRBJ2-7. CDR1 is SGHRS and CDR2 is YFSETQ in the germline V gene. The CDR3 extends over 13 amino acids. CDR3 sequence: CASSLTPNYEQYF.

The rearrangement uses TRBV7-7 and TRBJ2-3; TCRdb's D gene call, TRBD1, goes unchecked for lack of DNA. The CDR3 is 15 amino acids. The V gene's germline CDR1 is SSHAT and CDR2 FNYEAQ (reference sequence). Here the CDR3 reads CASSLGDSSGDTQYF.

The CDR3 sequence: CASSPLPPGQGYSPLHF. V and J are TRBV6-5 and TRBJ1-6; as DNA is missing, the TRBD1 call by TCRdb cannot be tested. From germline, CDR1 is MNHEY and CDR2 SVGAGI. This CDR3 region has 17 residues.

The CDR3 reads CASSSSPGGSNQPQHF. The V and J genes are TRBV11-2 and TRBJ1-5; as DNA is missing, the TRBD1 call by TCRdb cannot be tested. This CDR3 contains 16 residues. In germline, CDR1 is SGHAT, CDR2 FQNNGV.

V gene TRBV7-6 combines with J gene TRBJ2-2; the D gene TCRdb calls, TRBD1, cannot be checked with no DNA. CDR1 and CDR2 from the germline V gene are SGHVS and FNYEAQ. The CDR3 sequence is 17 residues long. The CDR3 loop reads CASSLQGAFYNAGELFF.

The rearrangement uses TRBV20-1 and TRBJ2-7; TCRdb proposes TRBD1, but this gene call is untestable without DNA. This CDR3 is built from 15 residues. Per the germline V gene, CDR1 is DFQATT and CDR2 is SNEGSKA (reference sequence). CDR3 sequence: CSARDTRDRGGEQYF.

This chain connects TRBV7-9 to TRBJ2-7; TCRdb's D call of TRBD1 is untestable without DNA. Germline values: CDR1 SEHNR, CDR2 FQNEAQ (reference sequence). The CDR3 loop spans 13 amino acids. The CDR3 is CASSRGQTYEQYF. The variable domain in full, with the rest retrieved from reference TRBV7-9 and TRBJ2-7, is DTGVSQNPRHKITKRGQNVTFRCDPISEHNRLYWYRQTLGQGPEFLTYFQNEAQLEKSRLLSDRFSAERPKGSFSTLEIQRTEQGDSAMYLCASSRGQTYEQYFGPGTRLTVT.

This sequence joins TRBV29-1 and TRBJ1-1; TCRdb's D gene call, TRBD1, goes unchecked for lack of DNA. This CDR3 spans 15 amino acids. Germline loops: CDR1 SQVTM, CDR2 ANQGSEA. This chain's CDR3 is CSVEDLHGSPGGAFF.